Described below is a single T cell receptor beta chain sequence and its context. This sample is part of a study of blood T cell repertoires in COVID-19. Study details: Italy, Spain and the United States were the sources of the convalescent and acute COVID-19 samples. PBMCs, B-cell-depleted T cells, or T cells provided the cDNA or gDNA that made up the material.

Trimming cost V 3 bases and J 3 bases, with 11 bases left between them. CDR3 length: 14 amino acids. Germline assignment: CDR1 MGHDK and CDR2 SYGVNS. In the original workflow: It was from reference gene primer amplification that nucleated cell counts were estimated. Assay used: immunoSEQ multiplex PCR; TCRdb lists only in-frame clones, some missing. The V and J calls and clone size come from that table; D and trimming were worked out from the DNA. Among 110,000 or so clones, less than 85% were seen once, and the ten largest hold 1.8%. Material: peripheral blood. The chain couples TRBV25-1 to TRBJ1-2; possible D gene TRBD1, 6 bases. The sequence was collected from a woman aged 40-49 years with acute or convalescent COVID-19. CDR3 protein: CASSDAHRDYGYTF. In DNA, the CDR3 is TGTGCCAGCAGTGACGCACACAGGGACTATGGCTACACCTTC.